A selection of T cell receptor beta chains follows, all from one sample in a study of blood T cell repertoires in COVID-19. Sequenced by immunoSEQ multiplex PCR; TCRdb stores in-frame clones only, minus some. Of 150,000 or so clones listed, about 90% were seen once; the top ten hold around 1.2%. The sequencing sample was made of PBMCs or T cells enriched from blood (not recorded which). The receptors derive from a human donor with acute COVID-19. The donor label of this sample is uncertain. CDR3s include the opening cysteine and the closing phenylalanine or tryptophan. Each record gives: clone size, V gene, J gene, D gene, CDR3 protein, CDR3 DNA. D genes are given only for firm matches. Rows give clone size only sometimes, using once, few, many, or a class for an expanded clone.

abundance: -
v_gene: TRBV7-9
j_gene: TRBJ1-1
d_gene: TRBD1
CDR3aa: CASSSGQGETEAFF
CDR3nt: TGTGCCAGCAGCTCCGGACAGGGGGAGACTGAAGCTTTCTTT

abundance: -
v_gene: TRBV10-3
j_gene: TRBJ2-7
d_gene: TRBD1
CDR3aa: CAIGKGQTPDEQYF
CDR3nt: TGTGCCATAGGGAAGGGACAGACTCCTGACGAGCAGTACTTC

abundance: once
v_gene: TRBV7-9
j_gene: TRBJ1-6
d_gene: -
CDR3aa: CASSLGRAGSSYNSPLHF
CDR3nt: TGTGCCAGCAGCTTAGGGAGGGCCGGCAGCTCCTATAATTCACCCCTCCACTTT

abundance: -
v_gene: TRBV7-3
j_gene: TRBJ2-1
d_gene: -
CDR3aa: CASSPTWTFYNEQFF
CDR3nt: TGTGCCAGCAGCCCAACCTGGACATTTTACAATGAGCAGTTCTTC

abundance: -
v_gene: TRBV30
j_gene: TRBJ2-3
d_gene: TRBD1
CDR3aa: CAWSVTGGISTDTQYF
CDR3nt: TGTGCCTGGAGCGTAACAGGGGGGATTAGCACAGATACGCAGTATTTT

abundance: -
v_gene: TRBV18
j_gene: TRBJ2-3
d_gene: -
CDR3aa: CASSPPEVRDTQYF
CDR3nt: TGTGCCAGCTCACCACCTGAGGTTAGAGATACGCAGTATTTT

abundance: -
v_gene: TRBV7-3
j_gene: TRBJ1-5
d_gene: TRBD1
CDR3aa: CASSLTGGQPQHF
CDR3nt: TGTGCCAGCAGCTTAACAGGGGGCCAGCCCCAGCATTTT

abundance: -
v_gene: TRBV4-1
j_gene: TRBJ1-4
d_gene: -
CDR3aa: CASSQARGEKLFF
CDR3nt: TGCGCCAGCAGCCAAGCCAGGGGTGAAAAACTGTTTTTT

abundance: -
v_gene: TRBV6-5
j_gene: TRBJ2-7
d_gene: TRBD1
CDR3aa: CASGPGQVYEQYF
CDR3nt: TGTGCCAGCGGCCCGGGACAGGTCTACGAGCAGTACTTC

abundance: -
v_gene: TRBV15
j_gene: TRBJ2-5
d_gene: TRBD2
CDR3aa: CATSRVGLAGGETQYF
CDR3nt: TGTGCCACCAGCAGAGTGGGACTAGCGGGGGGAGAGACCCAGTACTTC

abundance: -
v_gene: TRBV7-9
j_gene: TRBJ2-3
d_gene: TRBD2
CDR3aa: CASSLGTSGGADTQYF
CDR3nt: TGTGCCAGCAGCCTAGGGACTAGCGGGGGCGCAGATACGCAGTATTTT

abundance: -
v_gene: TRBV5-4
j_gene: TRBJ1-2
d_gene: TRBD1
CDR3aa: CASRKQGAERDYGYTF
CDR3nt: TGTGCCAGCAGAAAACAGGGGGCCGAGCGTGACTATGGCTACACCTTC

abundance: -
v_gene: TRBV6-2/TRBV6-3
j_gene: TRBJ2-2
d_gene: -
CDR3aa: CASSYSSPVAGELFF
CDR3nt: TGTGCCAGCAGTTACTCGAGTCCCGTGGCCGGGGAGCTGTTTTTT

abundance: few
v_gene: TRBV10-3
j_gene: TRBJ2-3
d_gene: -
CDR3aa: CAISRGRTTDTQYF
CDR3nt: TGTGCCATCAGTCGTGGACGGACTACGGATACGCAGTATTTT

abundance: -
v_gene: TRBV3-1/TRBV3-2
j_gene: TRBJ1-5
d_gene: TRBD1
CDR3aa: CASSQEAWRGLHPNQPQHF
CDR3nt: TGTGCCAGCAGCCAAGAGGCTTGGAGGGGGCTTCATCCGAATCAGCCCCAGCATTTT

abundance: once
v_gene: TRBV9
j_gene: TRBJ2-6
d_gene: -
CDR3aa: CASSDLQGRSGANVLTF
CDR3nt: TGTGCCAGCAGCGACTTACAGGGCCGCTCTGGGGCCAACGTCCTGACTTTC

abundance: -
v_gene: TRBV6-5
j_gene: TRBJ2-7
d_gene: -
CDR3aa: CATRDTDYEQYF
CDR3nt: TGTGCCACCCGGGACACTGACTACGAGCAGTACTTC

abundance: -
v_gene: TRBV25-1
j_gene: TRBJ2-3
d_gene: -
CDR3aa: CASSGNGASTDTQYF
CDR3nt: TGTGCCAGCAGTGGGAACGGAGCAAGCACAGATACGCAGTATTTT

abundance: -
v_gene: TRBV29-1
j_gene: TRBJ1-1
d_gene: TRBD1
CDR3aa: CSAERDRGIGAFF
CDR3nt: TGCAGCGCCGAGAGGGACAGGGGAATTGGTGCTTTCTTT

abundance: -
v_gene: TRBV11-2
j_gene: TRBJ1-2
d_gene: -
CDR3aa: CASSLDRVRGYTF
CDR3nt: TGTGCCAGCAGCTTAGATCGGGTTCGTGGCTACACCTTC

abundance: once
v_gene: TRBV19
j_gene: TRBJ1-2
d_gene: -
CDR3aa: CASSTTSRGYGYTF
CDR3nt: TGTGCCAGTAGTACAACCAGCCGGGGCTATGGCTACACCTTC

abundance: -
v_gene: TRBV27
j_gene: TRBJ1-1
d_gene: -
CDR3aa: CASSLGGAGVNTEAFF
CDR3nt: TGTGCCAGCAGTTTGGGGGGGGCCGGAGTGAACACTGAAGCTTTCTTT

abundance: -
v_gene: TRBV4-1
j_gene: TRBJ1-3
d_gene: TRBD1
CDR3aa: CASSLRQGRENTIYF
CDR3nt: TGCGCCAGCAGCCTGAGACAGGGTCGGGAAAACACCATATATTTT